This T cell receptor beta chain was captured in a study of human T cells and chemical hapten exposure. Looking at the study overall: The patient population, which was mostly female, had alopecia areata, totalis or universalis.

Time point of the sample: pre-sensitization, week 0. Treatment denoted: therapeutic diphenylcyclopropenone sensitization with weekly scalp DPC. The V end lost 0 bases, the J end lost 9 bases, and 7 bases lay between the germline ends. Germline CDR1 and CDR2: SGHRS and YFSETQ. CDR3 size: 12 residues. Original processing methods: Ranging from roughly 23,224 to 750,000, TCR counts per sample had a median value of around 90,000. TCRdb re-derived calls from the RACE reads in MiXCR, one entry per CDR3 protein. These V and J calls originate from TCRdb's pipeline instead of the authors' own analysis. Of more than 85,000 distinct CDR3 sequences listed, 8.5% are singletons. This clonotype was recorded a few times.

The rearrangement joins TRBV5-1 to TRBJ2-1; either TRBD1 or TRBD2 may fit D (6 bases each). Sequenced material: whole blood, taken in connection with sensitization to the hapten diphenylcyclopropenone (DPC). The receptor was isolated from a man between 35 and 55 years old with alopecia areata. Some clones in this sample may be carry-over from other donors' samples. The CDR3 DNA reads TGCGCCAGCAGCTTGGAGGGGGGTGAGCAGTTCTTC. Protein product: CASSLEGGEQFF.